These 19 T cell receptor beta chains came from one sample sequenced in a study of glioma-infiltrating T cells after dendritic cell vaccination. Time point specified: after dendritic cell vaccination, including at tumor progression/relapse. The repertoire was sequenced with immunoSEQ multiplex PCR; TCRdb's copy has only in-frame clones and lacks some. The sample lists around 60,000 clones; around nine tenths were seen once. The sequencing used blood, collected after dendritic cell vaccination. These receptors all come from a human donor with glioblastoma.

The gene calls are TRBV9 and TRBJ1-2; a possible D gene is TRBD1 (5 bases). V lost 3 bases, J lost 7 bases, and 22 bases lay in between. CDR3 length equals 16 residues. CDR1 is SGDLS, CDR2 YYNGEE, per germline. The CDR3 protein is CASSEPLSTAFIGYTF. CDR3 coding DNA: TGTGCCAGCAGCGAGCCCCTTTCGACAGCCTTTATTGGCTACACCTTC.

This chain links TRBV30 with TRBJ1-2; D is unresolved. The CDR3 runs to 15 residues. The germline V gene has CDR1 GTSNPN and CDR2 SVGIG (reference sequence). V dropped 2 bases and J dropped 3 bases, with 16 bases sitting between them. CDR3 residues: CAWSPPPPGHYGYTF. CDR3 coding DNA: TGTGCCTGGAGTCCACCCCCTCCAGGCCACTATGGCTACACCTTC.

V and J are TRBV6-5 and TRBJ2-7, with 7 bases that match TRBD2. Germline V CDR1 and CDR2: MNHEY, SVGAGI. Losses at the gene ends were 4 bases for V and 7 bases for J; bases not matched to a gene: 13. This CDR3 is built from 15 residues. The CDR3 DNA reads as TGTGCCAGCAGTTTGGAAGCGGGGAGGGTCCGGGAGCAGTACTTC. The encoded protein is CASSLEAGRVREQYF.

This chain links TRBV5-1 with TRBJ2-5; 7 positions agree with TRBD2. The J call could be wrong; TRBJ2-7 is a better fit for the DNA end. CDR3 length equals 14 residues. CDR1 is SGHRS, CDR2 YFSETQ, per germline. The CDR3 region is CASSLVAGAYEQYF. For the CDR3, the DNA is TGCGCCAGCAGCTTGGTGGCGGGAGCCTACGAGCAGTACTTC.

The chain is built from TRBV7-6 and TRBJ2-5; 9 bases are shared with TRBD2. The CDR3 covers 16 residues. V gave up 7 bases and J gave up 5 bases; unmatched junction bases: 14. Germline values: CDR1 SGHVS, CDR2 FNYEAQ. CDR3 sequence: CASTPRGGRAWETQYF. The DNA for the CDR3 is TGTGCCAGCACCCCAAGGGGCGGGAGGGCATGGGAGACCCAGTACTTC.

V usage is TRBV25-1 and J usage is TRBJ2-3; 9 bases agree with TRBD2. Germline assignment: CDR1 MGHDK and CDR2 SYGVNS. V gave up 6 bases and J gave up 2 bases; unmatched junction bases: 3. The CDR3 totals 14 residues. The CDR3 sequence: CASRASGATDTQYF. CDR3 nucleotide sequence: TGTGCCAGCAGGGCTAGCGGGGCCACAGATACGCAGTATTTT.

This chain links TRBV4-1 with TRBJ1-2, with D possibly being TRBD1 (5 bases). The CDR3 extends over 13 amino acids. Between the trimmed V and J ends, which lost 0 bases and 8 bases, there was a span of 10 bases. Germline V gene sequence: CDR1 MGHRA, CDR2 YSYEKL. CDR3 nucleotides: TGCGCCAGCAGCCAAGATGCGGGGGTCGGCTACACCTTC. This sequence encodes CASSQDAGVGYTF.

The rearrangement joins TRBV9 to TRBJ1-1; TRBD1 matches at 9 bases. J gave up 3 bases and V 0 bases, and 3 bases lay outside the gene matches. The CDR3 covers 15 residues. The germline gives CDR1 SGDLS, CDR2 YYNGEE. For the CDR3, the DNA is TGTGCCAGCAGCGTAGCTGGGGACAGGGACACTGAAGCTTTCTTT. This sequence encodes CASSVAGDRDTEAFF.

The J gene is TRBJ1-1, the V gene TRBV6-1; no clear D gene. The CDR3 sequence is 14 residues long. Germline CDR1 MNHNS, CDR2 SASEGT. V was clipped by 6 bases and J by 1 base, with 12 bases between them. The CDR3 protein is CASRERRENTEAFF. The CDR3 DNA follows: TGTGCCAGCAGGGAAAGACGGGAGAACACTGAAGCTTTCTTT.

This chain connects TRBV6-6 to TRBJ1-5, with D unresolved. The CDR3 has 16 residues. Trimming cost V 0 bases and J 1 base, with 10 bases left between them. CDR1 is MNHNY and CDR2 is SVGAGI in the germline V gene (reference sequence). This CDR3 is CASSYSRGQSNQPQHF. Here the CDR3 DNA reads TGTGCCAGCAGTTACTCTCGGGGTCAAAGCAATCAGCCCCAGCATTTT.

This clone has only one observation. The chain links TRBV5-1 to TRBJ1-1, with 7 bases that match TRBD1. In germline, CDR1 is SGHRS, CDR2 YFSETQ. This CDR3 is built from 13 residues. The J segment lost 8 bases and the V segment lost 0 bases, leaving 4 bases of the junction unmatched. The CDR3: CASSLAGDREAFF. CDR3 DNA sequence: TGCGCCAGCAGCTTGGCCGGGGACAGAGAAGCTTTCTTT.

V gene TRBV7-2 combines with J gene TRBJ1-2; 8 bases are a match to TRBD1. The germline V gene encodes CDR1 SGHTA and CDR2 FQGNSA. J gave up 5 bases and V 6 bases, and 8 bases lay outside the gene matches. This CDR3 comprises 14 residues. The CDR3 DNA reads TGTGCCAGCAGTCGCGGACAGGGCGAATATGGCTACACCTTC. This gives the protein CASSRGQGEYGYTF.

Concerning this clone: The same CDR3 can be traced to other DNA sequences in this sample. V gene TRBV6-5 combines with J gene TRBJ1-1, with 9 bases lining up with TRBD1. With V trimmed by 2 bases and J by 2 bases, 6 bases remained unmatched. Germline-derived CDR1 and CDR2 are MNHEY and SVGAGI. CDR3 size: 16 residues. This CDR3 is CASSYRPGQGNTEAFF. The DNA of the CDR3 is TGTGCCAGCAGTTACCGCCCGGGACAGGGAAACACTGAAGCTTTCTTT.

The V call is TRBV11-2, the J call TRBJ2-1; TRBD2 aligns across 11 bases. CDR1 is SGHAT, CDR2 FQNNGV, per germline. Unmatched junction bases numbered 7, after V lost 4 bases and J lost 2 bases. The CDR3 runs 17 residues. The CDR3 DNA sequence: TGTGCCAGCAGCTGGGGCTTTAGCGGGGGGGCCTACAATGAGCAGTTCTTC. This sequence encodes CASSWGFSGGAYNEQFF.

This clone is a singleton in its sample. This chain connects TRBV9 to TRBJ1-2; D remains unclear. Germline V gene lookup returns CDR1 SGDLS and CDR2 YYNGEE. The V and J ends lost 1 base and 2 bases respectively, with 18 bases between them. CDR3 size: 17 residues. CDR3 region: CASSVKNSIAGNYGYTF. The CDR3 DNA sequence: TGTGCCAGCAGCGTAAAGAACTCCATAGCGGGAAACTATGGCTACACCTTC.

The chain employs TRBV19 and TRBJ2-1; 16 nucleotides align to TRBD2. V dropped 3 bases and J dropped 8; count of bases not matched to a gene: 7. The CDR3 extends over 17 amino acids. Germline values: CDR1 LNHDA, CDR2 SQIVND (reference sequence). CDR3 residues: CASSIGTSGRVGDEQFF. CDR3 coding DNA: TGTGCCAGTAGTATCGGGACTAGCGGGAGGGTCGGCGATGAGCAGTTCTTC.

This rearrangement joins TRBV4-2 to TRBJ2-5, with TRBD2 matching over 10 bases. CDR3 length: 18 amino acids. CDR1 is LGHNA, CDR2 YNFKEQ, per germline. V trimming: 1 base; J trimming: 4 bases; junction bases outside the gene matches: 12. In nucleotides, the CDR3 is TGTGCCAGCAGCCAAGGGGTGGCAGCGGGAGGGACTACAGAGACCCAGTACTTC. Translated: CASSQGVAAGGTTETQYF.

V usage is TRBV27 and J usage is TRBJ2-7; 8 bases line up with TRBD2. The CDR3 sequence is 15 residues long. Germline CDR1 and CDR2: MNHEY and SMNVEV (reference sequence). The V segment lost 6 bases and the J segment 0 bases; nucleotides outside the gene matches: 7. In DNA form, the CDR3 reads TGTGCCAGCAGCATACACGGGACTAGCTCCTACGAGCAGTACTTC. It is translated as CASSIHGTSSYEQYF.

This clone was counted only a few times. The chain is built from TRBV30 and TRBJ1-6, with D perhaps TRBD1 (5 bases). The CDR3 has 14 amino acids. Germline V gives CDR1 GTSNPN, CDR2 SVGIG (reference sequence). The V end was cut by 0 bases, the J end by 14 bases, with 17 bases between. The CDR3 region has the DNA TGTGCCTGGAGTGTGCCAGGGATGGAAGGGACCCTCCACTTT. Translation: CAWSVPGMEGTLHF.